The next 5 T cell receptor beta chains were all read from a single sample in a study of blood T cell repertoires in COVID-19. The assay was immunoSEQ multiplex PCR, and TCRdb's table has in-frame clones only and misses some. The data show around 83,000 clones, roughly 88% seen once. Sequenced sample: peripheral blood. Source of these receptors: a man aged 50 to 59 with active or convalescent COVID-19.

V is TRBV24-1 and J is TRBJ2-3, with TRBD2 matching over 7 bases. The CDR3 spans 14 residues. In germline, CDR1 is KGHDR, CDR2 SFDVKD. J was trimmed by 4 bases and V by 6 bases; bases with no gene match: 6. The CDR3 is CATSHGGGADTQYF. The CDR3 nucleotides read TGTGCCACCAGTCACGGGGGAGGGGCAGATACGCAGTATTTT.

The rearrangement uses TRBV19 and TRBJ2-3; possibly TRBD1 for D (6 bases). The V gene lost 7 bases and the J gene lost 2 bases, with 16 bases spanning the gap. This CDR3 spans 15 amino acids. Germline CDR1 is LNHDA and CDR2 is SQIVND (reference sequence). The CDR3 sequence: CASTPGTGNTDTQYF. The CDR3 nucleotides read TGTGCCAGTACCCCGGGCACAGGGAACACAGATACGCAGTATTTT. The full variable domain, in which reference TRBV19 and TRBJ2-3 provide the parts outside the CDR3, is DGGITQSPKYLFRKEGQNVTLSCEQNLNHDAMYWYRQDPGQGLRLIYYSQIVNDFQKGDIAEGYSVSREKKESFPLTVTSAQKNPTAFYLCASTPGTGNTDTQYFGPGTRLTVL.

The chain links TRBV30 to TRBJ1-4, with D uncertain. The germline V gene has CDR1 GTSNPN and CDR2 SVGIG (reference sequence). CDR3 length: 13 amino acids. Trimming removed 2 bases at V and 7 bases at J, with 11 bases between. CDR3 amino acids: CAWSRPRLEKLFF. DNA for the CDR3: TGTGCCTGGAGTCGACCTAGGCTTGAAAAACTGTTTTTT.

This sequence joins TRBV9 and TRBJ2-1; D unclear. CDR3 size: 15 residues. CDR1 is SGDLS, CDR2 YYNGEE, per germline. V gave up 0 bases and J gave up 0 bases, with 7 bases separating them. CDR3 residues: CASSVAISSYNEQFF. The CDR3 DNA reads as TGTGCCAGCAGCGTAGCCATCAGCTCCTACAATGAGCAGTTCTTC.

The chain has TRBV12-3 or TRBV12-4 and TRBJ2-7; perhaps TRBD1 as D (6 bases). Trimming took off 6 bases at V and 3 bases at J, with 9 bases between the two ends. The CDR3 runs to 12 residues. CDR3 sequence: CASRVQGYEQYF. Here the CDR3 DNA reads TGTGCCAGCAGGGTACAGGGCTACGAGCAGTACTTC.